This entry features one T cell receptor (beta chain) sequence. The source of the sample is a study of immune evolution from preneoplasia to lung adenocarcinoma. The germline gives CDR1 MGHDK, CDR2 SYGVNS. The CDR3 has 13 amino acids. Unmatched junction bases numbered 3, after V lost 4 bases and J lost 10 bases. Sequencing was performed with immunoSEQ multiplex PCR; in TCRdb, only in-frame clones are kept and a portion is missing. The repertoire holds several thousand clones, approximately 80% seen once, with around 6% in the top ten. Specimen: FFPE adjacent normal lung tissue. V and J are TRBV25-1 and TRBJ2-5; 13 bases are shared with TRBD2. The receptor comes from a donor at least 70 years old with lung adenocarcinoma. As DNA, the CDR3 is TGTGCCAGCAGTGGGGGACTAGCGGGAAACCAGTACTTC. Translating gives CASSGGLAGNQYF. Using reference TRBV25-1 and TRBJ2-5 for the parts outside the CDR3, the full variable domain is EADIYQTPRYLVIGTGKKITLECSQTMGHDKMYWYQQDPGMELHLIHYSYGVNSTEKGDLSSESTVSRIRTEHFPLTLESARPSHTSQYLCASSGGLAGNQYFGPGTRLLVL.